This T cell receptor beta chain was found in a study of cytomegalovirus exposure and HLA in healthy donors. Overall study context: As released early, the data held 85 million to 95 million unique TCRs from HLA-typed donors.

Researchers ran the PCR with 60 Vbeta and 13 Jbeta primers. The method was immunoSEQ multiplex PCR; TCRdb's version includes in-frame clones alone and lacks a portion of them. Of 130,000 to 150,000 clones listed, about three quarters were seen once; the top ten hold about 1.2%. Of note for this clone: What it binds is not known.

Regarding the study as a whole: Several of the most significant clusters were apparently associated with common viral pathogens in a later analysis. Among the sequence variants, a highly shared cluster was likely an artifact of sequencing. The authors excluded some V segments, including TRBV6-2 and TRBV6-3, as indistinguishable.

Germline CDR1 and CDR2: SGDLS and YYNGEE. V was trimmed by 2 bases and J by 3 bases, leaving 11 bases between them. The CDR3 covers 14 residues. Sequencing was performed on PBMCs. The source is a woman aged 35 to 49 in good health and CMV-seronegative. The chain uses TRBV9 and TRBJ1-2; perhaps TRBD1 as D (6 bases). The CDR3 sequence is CASSVNPGDYGYTF. In DNA, the CDR3 is TGTGCCAGCAGCGTCAATCCAGGGGACTATGGCTACACCTTC. Full variable domain (outside the CDR3, taken from reference TRBV9 and TRBJ1-2): DSGVTQTPKHLITATGQRVTLRCSPRSGDLSVYWYQQSLDQGLQFLIQYYNGEERAKGNILERFSAQQFPDLHSELNLSSLELGDSALYFCASSVNPGDYGYTFGSGTRLTVV.